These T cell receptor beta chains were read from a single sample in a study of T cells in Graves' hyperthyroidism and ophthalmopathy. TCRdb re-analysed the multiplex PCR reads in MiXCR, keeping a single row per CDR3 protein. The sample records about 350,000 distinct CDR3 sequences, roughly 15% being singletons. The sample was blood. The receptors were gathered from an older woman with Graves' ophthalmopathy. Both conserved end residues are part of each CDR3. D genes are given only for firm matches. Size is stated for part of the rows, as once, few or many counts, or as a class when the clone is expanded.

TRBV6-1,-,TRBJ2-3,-,TGTGCCAGCAGACAGGGAGTAAGTGCAGATACGCAGTATTTT,CASRQGVSADTQYF
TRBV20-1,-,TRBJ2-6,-,TGCAGTGCTAGAACGGTGGCTGGGGCCAACGTCCTGACTTTC,CSARTVAGANVLTF
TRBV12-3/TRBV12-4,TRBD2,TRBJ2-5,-,TGTGCCAGCAGTTTCCCCCAACTAGCGGGAAGTGAGACCCAGTACTTC,CASSFPQLAGSETQYF
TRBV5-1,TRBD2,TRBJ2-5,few,TGCGCCAGCAGCTTGGGGGGACTAGCGGGAGGTCAGTACTTC,CASSLGGLAGGQYF
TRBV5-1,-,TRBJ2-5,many,TGCGCCAGCGCGGAGGGCGGTAGGGAGACCCAGTACTTC,CASAEGGRETQYF
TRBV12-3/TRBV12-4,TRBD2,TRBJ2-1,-,TGTGCCAGCAGTTTTAATATGGCTAGCGGGGTGTACAATGAGCAGTTCTTC,CASSFNMASGVYNEQFF
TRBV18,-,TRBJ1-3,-,TGTGCCAGCTCACCTCAGAGATCTGGAAACACCATATATTTT,CASSPQRSGNTIYF
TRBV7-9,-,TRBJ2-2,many,TGTGCCAGCAGCTTTTTCGGGCTAGCGAACACCGGGGAGCTGTTTTTT,CASSFFGLANTGELFF
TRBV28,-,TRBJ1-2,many,TGTGCCAGCAGTTTAGTGGCAGCCAACTATGGCTACACCTTC,CASSLVAANYGYTF
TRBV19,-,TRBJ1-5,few,TGTGCCAGTAGTATGTTTTTTTGGGCCGAGAGGGATCAGCCCCAGCATTTT,CASSMFFWAERDQPQHF
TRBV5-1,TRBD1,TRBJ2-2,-,TGCGCCAGCAGCAGAACCAGACAGGGCTCCCCTCTCACCGGGGAGCTGTTTTTT,CASSRTRQGSPLTGELFF
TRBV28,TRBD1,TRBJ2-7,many,TGTGCCAGCAGTTTGGGACAGGCCTACTCCTACGAGCAGTACTTC,CASSLGQAYSYEQYF
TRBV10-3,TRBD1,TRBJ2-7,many,TGTGCCATCAGTGAGAGGACCGGGCCAGGGGGAGTAGGCGAGCAGTACTTC,CAISERTGPGGVGEQYF
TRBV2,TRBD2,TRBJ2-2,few,TGTGCCAGCAGTGACGGAGCTAGCGGGAGCACCGGGGAGCTGTTTTTT,CASSDGASGSTGELFF
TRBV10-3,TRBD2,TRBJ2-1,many,TGTGCCATCATGGCGTTGCGGGAGACGAGTGAGCAGTTCTTC,CAIMALRETSEQFF
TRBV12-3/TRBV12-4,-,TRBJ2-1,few,TGTGCCAGCAGTTTAGCGAGGACACTCCTTGGCAATGAGCAGTTCTTC,CASSLARTLLGNEQFF
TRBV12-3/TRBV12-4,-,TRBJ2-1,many,TGTGCCAGCAGTTTCCCCATCTCAAGGGGGTCCTACAATGAGCAGTTCTTC,CASSFPISRGSYNEQFF
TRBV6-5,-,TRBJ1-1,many,TGTGCCAGCAGTTACACGGTTAAGTACACTGAAGCTTTCTTT,CASSYTVKYTEAFF
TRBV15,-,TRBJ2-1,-,TGTGCCACCAGCAGAGACCCGCGGAATGAGCAGTTCTTC,CATSRDPRNEQFF
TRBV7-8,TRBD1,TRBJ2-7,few,TGTGCCAGCAGCCTCCAAACCGGGACAGGGAACAACGAGCAGTACTTC,CASSLQTGTGNNEQYF